This T cell receptor (beta chain) was sequenced for a study of CD8 T cell repertoires and HIV-1 epitope variants. Only a few counts were recorded for this clone. Antigen specificity is unknown. This table comes from immunoSEQ multiplex PCR, and its TCRdb copy is limited to in-frame clones, with some not included. The sample shows over 5,000 clones, 64% of them seen only once. The specimen was cultured CD8+ T cells derived from PBMCs. The TCR comes from a male donor with HIV.

CDR3 sequence: CASSSGPGIAKNIQYF. CDR3 bases: TGTGCCAGCAGCTCGGGACCGGGTATAGCCAAAAACATTCAGTACTTC. This rearrangement joins TRBV11-2 to TRBJ2-4, with D possibly called TRBD1 or TRBD2 (5 bases each). CDR3 length: 16 residues. V lost 4 bases and J 0 bases, leaving 13 bases between the germline ends. CDR1 is SGHAT and CDR2 is FQNNGV in the germline V gene.